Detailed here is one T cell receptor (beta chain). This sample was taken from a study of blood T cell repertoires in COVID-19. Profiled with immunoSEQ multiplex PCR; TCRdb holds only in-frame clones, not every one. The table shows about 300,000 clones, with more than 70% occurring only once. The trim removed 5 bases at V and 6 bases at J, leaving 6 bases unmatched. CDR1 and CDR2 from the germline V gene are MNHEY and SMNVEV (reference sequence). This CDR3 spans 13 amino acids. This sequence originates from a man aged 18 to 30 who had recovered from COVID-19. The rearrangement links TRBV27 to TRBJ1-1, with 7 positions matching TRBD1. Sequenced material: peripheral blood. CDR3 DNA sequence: TGTGCCAGCAGTACTGACAGGGCCGCTGAAGCTTTCTTT. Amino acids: CASSTDRAAEAFF.